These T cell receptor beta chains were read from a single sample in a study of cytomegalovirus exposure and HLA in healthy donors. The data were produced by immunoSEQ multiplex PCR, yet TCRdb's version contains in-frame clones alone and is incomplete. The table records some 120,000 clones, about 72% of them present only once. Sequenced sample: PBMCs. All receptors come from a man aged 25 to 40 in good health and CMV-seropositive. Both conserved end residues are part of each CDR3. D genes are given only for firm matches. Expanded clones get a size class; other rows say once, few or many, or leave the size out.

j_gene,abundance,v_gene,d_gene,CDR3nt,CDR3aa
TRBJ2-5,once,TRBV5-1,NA,TGCGCCAGCAGCTTGTACGGGCAAGAGACCCAGTACTTC,CASSLYGQETQYF
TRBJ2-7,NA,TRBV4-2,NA,TGTGCCAGCAGCCAAGATCCCGGGTACTACGAGCAGTACTTC,CASSQDPGYYEQYF
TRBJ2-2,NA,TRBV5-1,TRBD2,TGCGCCAGCACCCTGACTAGCGGGACCCCGCCCGGGGAGCTGTTTTTT,CASTLTSGTPPGELFF
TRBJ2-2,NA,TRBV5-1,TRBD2,TGCGCCAGCAGCACACTAGCGGGAGGGCCCCTTGGGGAGCTGTTTTTT,CASSTLAGGPLGELFF
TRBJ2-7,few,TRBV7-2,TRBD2,TGTGCCAGCAGACCCCCTAGCGGGAGGGGCTACGAGCAGTACTTC,CASRPPSGRGYEQYF
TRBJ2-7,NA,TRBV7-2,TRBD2,TGTGCCAGCAGTTTGGGGTCTAGCGGGACCTACGAGCAGTACTTC,CASSLGSSGTYEQYF
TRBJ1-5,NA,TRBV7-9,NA,TGTGCCAGCAGCTTAGATTGGGGCAGGCCTCAGCCCCAGCATTTT,CASSLDWGRPQPQHF
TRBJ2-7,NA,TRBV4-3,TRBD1,TGCGCCAGCAGCCAAGATAGATATACAGGGGACGAGCAGTACTTC,CASSQDRYTGDEQYF
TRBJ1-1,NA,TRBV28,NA,TGTGCCAGCAGTTTACAGGGCTCGACCACTGAAGCTTTCTTT,CASSLQGSTTEAFF
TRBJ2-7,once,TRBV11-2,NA,TGTGCCAGCAGCTTATCGGCAGGGACCTACGAGCAGTACTTC,CASSLSAGTYEQYF
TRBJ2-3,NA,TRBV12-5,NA,TGTGCTAGTGGTTTGGGAAGCGGAGCCGGCACAGATACGCAGTATTTT,CASGLGSGAGTDTQYF
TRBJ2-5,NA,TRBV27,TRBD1,TGTGCCAGCAGTCAGTACGGGACAGAACAGGAGACCCAGTACTTC,CASSQYGTEQETQYF
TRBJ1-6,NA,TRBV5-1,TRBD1,TGCGCCAGCAGCGCGGGACAGCTAGATAATTCACCCCTCCACTTT,CASSAGQLDNSPLHF
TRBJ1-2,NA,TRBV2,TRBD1,TGTGCCAGCAGTGAAATGAGGGGGCTCGTAGATGGCTACACCTTC,CASSEMRGLVDGYTF
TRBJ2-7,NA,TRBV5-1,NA,TGCGCCAGCAGCTCGTTAGGGGTTAGCGAGCAGTACTTC,CASSSLGVSEQYF
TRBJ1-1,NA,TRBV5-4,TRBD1,TGTGCCAGCAGCCCAGAGACAGGGAGAGTAGGCACTGAAGCTTTCTTT,CASSPETGRVGTEAFF
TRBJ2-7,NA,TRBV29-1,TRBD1,TGCAGCGTTGAAAGGTGGGGACAGGGGACGAAAGAGCAGTACTTC,CSVERWGQGTKEQYF
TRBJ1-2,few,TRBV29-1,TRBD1,TGCAGCGTCGACAGGGGGTATGATGGCTACACCTTC,CSVDRGYDGYTF
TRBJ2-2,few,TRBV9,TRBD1,TGTGCCAGCAGCGCCCGGACAGGGTTCACCGGGGAGCTGTTTTTT,CASSARTGFTGELFF
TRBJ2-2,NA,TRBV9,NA,TGTGCCAGCAGCGTAGGGAGAGCGGCCCAAAAAGGGGAGCTGTTTTTT,CASSVGRAAQKGELFF
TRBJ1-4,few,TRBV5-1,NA,TGCGCCAGCAGCCCTCGCCATATAGGGACAACTCCTGGGGAACTGTTTTTT,CASSPRHIGTTPGELFF
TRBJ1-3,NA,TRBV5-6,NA,TGTGCCAGCAGCTTGCTAAGTCTGTACTCTGGAAACACCATATATTTT,CASSLLSLYSGNTIYF
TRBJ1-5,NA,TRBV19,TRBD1,TGTGCCAGTAGTTTCCGTCAGGGGGCCGGCAATCAGCCCCAGCATTTT,CASSFRQGAGNQPQHF
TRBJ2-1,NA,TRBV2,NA,TGTGCCAGCAGTGGGGCTACTTCCCTCTATGAGCAGTTCTTC,CASSGATSLYEQFF
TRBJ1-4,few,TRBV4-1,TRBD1,TGCGCCAGCAGCCAATGGACAGGGGGGACTAATGAAAAACTGTTTTTT,CASSQWTGGTNEKLFF
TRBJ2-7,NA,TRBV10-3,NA,TGTGCCATCAGTGAGTCGGCTTCTCTAGCCTACGAGCAGTACTTC,CAISESASLAYEQYF
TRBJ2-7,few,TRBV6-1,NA,TGTGCCAGCAGTGATCGGGTTACCGAGCAGTACTTC,CASSDRVTEQYF
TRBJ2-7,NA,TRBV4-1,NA,TGCGCCAGCAGCCAGGCCGGGAAAATAAACTACGAGCAGTACTTC,CASSQAGKINYEQYF
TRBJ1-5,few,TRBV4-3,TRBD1,TGCGCCAGCAGCCCCGGGAACAGGGGAAACCAGCCCCAGCATTTT,CASSPGNRGNQPQHF
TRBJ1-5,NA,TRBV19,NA,TGTGCCAGTAGACCTCTTGCCGGTTATAGCAATCAGCCCCAGCATTTT,CASRPLAGYSNQPQHF
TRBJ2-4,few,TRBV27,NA,TGTGCCAGCAGTTTGGGGGGATTCAAAAACATTCAGTACTTC,CASSLGGFKNIQYF
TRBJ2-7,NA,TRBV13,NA,TGTGCCAGCAGTCCCAACGAGCAGTACTTC,CASSPNEQYF
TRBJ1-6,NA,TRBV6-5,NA,TGTGCCAGCAGTTACATCGGGGGGGCTAATTCACCCCTCCACTTT,CASSYIGGANSPLHF
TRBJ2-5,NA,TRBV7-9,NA,TGTGCCAGCAGCCGAGTTGGGGGGGCCGGGGAGACCCAGTACTTC,CASSRVGGAGETQYF
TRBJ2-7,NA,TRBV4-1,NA,TGCGCCAGCAGCCAACTCCTGGGGGCCTACGAGCAGTACTTC,CASSQLLGAYEQYF
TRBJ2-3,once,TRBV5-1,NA,TGCGCCAGCAGTTTGGAAGGGGGTGTCGCAGATACGCAGTATTTT,CASSLEGGVADTQYF
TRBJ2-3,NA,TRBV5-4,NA,TGTGCCAGCAGGCGGGCAGGGGCGCGAAGCACAGATACGCAGTATTTT,CASRRAGARSTDTQYF
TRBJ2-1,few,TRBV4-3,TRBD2,TGCGCCAGCAGCCAAGAGTCACTAGCGGCAACGGATTTCAATGAGCAGTTCTTC,CASSQESLAATDFNEQFF
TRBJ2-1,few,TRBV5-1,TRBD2,TGCGCCAGCAGCTTGGGACTAGCGGCCTACAATGAGCAGTTCTTC,CASSLGLAAYNEQFF
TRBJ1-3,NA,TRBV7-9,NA,TGTGCCAGCACCCCACTCCAGGGGTTGGTTGACACCATATATTTT,CASTPLQGLVDTIYF
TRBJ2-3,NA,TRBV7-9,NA,TGTGCCAGCAGCTTTCTCGGTCGGGTCAGCACAGATACGCAGTATTTT,CASSFLGRVSTDTQYF
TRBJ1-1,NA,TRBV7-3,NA,TGTGCCAGCAGCTTAGGCCAGTACACTGAAGCTTTCTTT,CASSLGQYTEAFF
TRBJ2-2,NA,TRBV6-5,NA,TGTGCCAGCAGTTACGCCTCCTATGCCGGGGAGCTGTTTTTT,CASSYASYAGELFF
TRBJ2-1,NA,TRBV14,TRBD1,TGTGCCAGCAGCCAAGATCCGGGACAGTACTACAATGAGCAGTTCTTC,CASSQDPGQYYNEQFF
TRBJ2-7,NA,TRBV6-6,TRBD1,TGTGCCAGCAGTTACGGAGACAGGGACCACGAGCAGTACTTC,CASSYGDRDHEQYF
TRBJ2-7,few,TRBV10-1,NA,TGCGCCAGCAGTGAGTCTGCAGGCACCCGCTACGAGCAGTACTTC,CASSESAGTRYEQYF
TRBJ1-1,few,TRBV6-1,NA,TGTGCCAGCGATTTACCAGGGAACACTGAAGCTTTCTTT,CASDLPGNTEAFF
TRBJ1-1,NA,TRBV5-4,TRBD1,TGTGCCAGCAGCTTGGGACAGGGGGCAGGTGAAGCTTTCTTT,CASSLGQGAGEAFF
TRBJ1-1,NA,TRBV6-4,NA,TGTGCCAGCAGTGAAGGGGGACGGACTGAAGCTTTCTTT,CASSEGGRTEAFF
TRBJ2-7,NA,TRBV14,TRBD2,TGTGCCAGCAGCCAAGGAACGGGAGGGCCGGACGAGCAGTACTTC,CASSQGTGGPDEQYF
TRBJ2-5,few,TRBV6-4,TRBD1,TGTGCCAGCAGTGACTCGGCAGGGGGCGTAGAGACCCAGTACTTC,CASSDSAGGVETQYF
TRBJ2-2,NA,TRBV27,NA,TGTGCCAGCAGTTTTAGGGGAACCGGGGAGCTGTTTTTT,CASSFRGTGELFF
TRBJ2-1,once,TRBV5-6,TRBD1,TGTGCCAGCAGCTTACATGGACAGGGGTACAATGAGCAGTTCTTC,CASSLHGQGYNEQFF
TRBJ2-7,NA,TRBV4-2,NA,TGTGCCAGCAGCCAAGATAAAGCCAGGGATGGGGAGCAGTACTTC,CASSQDKARDGEQYF
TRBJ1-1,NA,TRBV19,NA,TGTGCCAGTAGTATTCAACAGGTGAACACTGAAGCTTTCTTT,CASSIQQVNTEAFF
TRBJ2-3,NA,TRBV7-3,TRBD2,TGTGCCAGCAGCTTGGGACTAGCGGCAGATACGCAGTATTTT,CASSLGLAADTQYF
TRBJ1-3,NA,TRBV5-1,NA,TGCGCCAGCAGCTTCGGGACATCTGGTGGAAACACCATATATTTT,CASSFGTSGGNTIYF
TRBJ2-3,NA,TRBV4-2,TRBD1,TGTGCCAGCAGCCAAGATTTAACGAGACAGGGGTCCACAGATACGCAGTATTTT,CASSQDLTRQGSTDTQYF
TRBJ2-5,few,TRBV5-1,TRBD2,TGCGCCAGCAGCTTCACGGGACTAGCGGGAGTAGGCCAAGAGACCCAGTACTTC,CASSFTGLAGVGQETQYF
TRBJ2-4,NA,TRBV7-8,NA,TGTGCCAGCAGCTTAGCGGGCAGAAACATTCAGTACTTC,CASSLAGRNIQYF